The clone carrying this TCR beta chain has ten or more counts. Antigen unknown. The V and J ends lost 3 bases and 4 bases respectively, with 4 bases between them. The CDR3 is 12 residues long. CDR1 is SGHAT, CDR2 FQNNGV, per germline. Time point of the sample: patch test 1, 2 weeks after DPC sensitization. Indicated treatment: therapeutic diphenylcyclopropenone sensitization with weekly scalp DPC. This specimen comes from a study of human T cells and chemical hapten exposure. At the level of the study: An area of 2 cm by about 2.2 cm on upper inner arm skin received 2% DPC for sensitization. Patch tests put 0.01% DPC on the upper back, and the results were checked at 6 days. TCR yields per sample varied mostly from small pooled library volume differences.

TCRdb re-called the RACE reads with MiXCR, one entry per CDR3 protein. The sample includes some 120,000 distinct CDR3 sequences, around 10% of them seen just once. General study findings and limits: Expanded TCRs formed significantly more large CDR3 similarity clusters than controls.

This specimen consisted of whole blood, obtained in connection with sensitization to the hapten diphenylcyclopropenone (DPC). The TCR comes from a woman between 50 and 59 years old with alopecia areata. Some clones in this sample may be carry-over from other donors' samples. The chain has TRBV11-2 and TRBJ2-1; D call uncertain. In DNA, the CDR3 is TGTGCCAGCAGCTTTGCATACAATGAGCAGTTCTTC. Its protein is CASSFAYNEQFF.